The source of this T cell receptor (beta chain) is a study of T-cell reconstitution after alpha-beta-depleted transplantation in children listed by TCRdb under 2016. Concerning the study at large: The study quantitatively tracked T-cell immune reconstitution after TCRalphabeta/CD19-depleted allogeneic hematopoietic cell transplantation in children using TCR repertoire profiling. General study outcomes and caveats: The frequencies of hyperexpanded clones fell over the following months, and after one year, T-cell counts and TCRbeta diversity were mostly attributed to newly produced T cells. The apparently early recovery of alphabetaT-cell counts about two months after transplant reportedly depended on only several hundred rapidly expanded clones that came from non-depleted graft cells. In some patients, the high TCRbeta diversity seen at day 60 was put down to recipient T cells and intrathymic progenitors that had survived conditioning.

The treatment or condition label, as the study defines it: allogeneic hematopoietic cell transplantation with graft depleted of TCRalphabeta T cells and CD19 B cells. The transplant recipients were children given TCRalphabeta/CD19-depleted allogeneic hematopoietic cell grafts. The library relied on PCR. Sequencing relied on an Illumina HiSeq 2500. TCR library preparation used molecular barcoding, with unique molecular identifiers applied to normalize quantification of the TCRbeta repertoire. In TCRdb, the public reads were trimmed at Q25 with fastp and aligned with MiXCR, with productive beta chains retained. Rows with a matching CDR3 protein are joined into one entry that keeps the most common DNA and genes. For this sample there are hundreds of thousands of distinct CDR3 sequences; about 17% appear just once. The ten largest make up 25% to 35% of the sample. Comment on this clonotype: Its antigen is not yet known. Base qualities are missing; no much larger clone stands one base away.

Reading the germline V gene gives CDR1 SGHRS and CDR2 YFSETQ. Inclusive of the bounding cysteine and phenylalanine, the CDR3 is 14 residues long. Left in the record is the CDR3 DNA by itself, 42 bases read in frame from the first base. V and J are truncated by 8 bases and 0 bases respectively, leaving an intervening sequence of 15 bases. The starting material was PBMCs, mostly from graft donor cells, obtained 360 days after TCRalphabeta/CD19-depleted stem cell transplant. The rearrangement combines TRBV5-1 with TRBJ2-7, with the D gene possibly TRBD1 or TRBD2, each one fitting 5 bases. The sequence derives from a boy under three years old who had a stem cell transplant for Wiskott-Aldrich syndrome, so the T cells may come from the graft donor. The bases are TGCGCCAGTCTTCGGGACCCGAGCTCCTACGAGCAGTACTTC. It specifies CASLRDPSSYEQYF.